This T cell receptor beta chain was documented in a study of T cell responses to AZD1222 COVID-19 vaccine. General study points: Unmutated regions of variants are reportedly targeted by nearly half of spike-specific TCRs.

TCRdb keeps only in-frame clones here, not all; method: immunoSEQ multiplex PCR. The sample carries about 86,000 clones, around nine tenths recorded once. Only a few counts were recorded for this clone. As yet, its antigen is unknown. There are 13 residues in the CDR3. Germline V gene sequence: CDR1 SEHNR, CDR2 FQNEAQ (reference sequence). V trimming: 5 bases; J trimming: 2 bases; junction bases outside the gene matches: 1. This clonotype was obtained from an adult who received the AZD1222 COVID-19 vaccine. The genes are TRBV7-9 and TRBJ1-2; 8 positions match TRBD1. The source was peripheral blood, collected 28 days after the second AZD1222 dose. CDR3 nucleotide sequence: TGTGCCAGCAGCAGACAGGGGAACTATGGCTACACCTTC. Translating gives CASSRQGNYGYTF.